What follows are 9 T cell receptor beta chains derived from one specimen sequenced in a study of molecular identifiers for immune sequencing clone quantification. TCRdb fed the PCR reads into MiXCR, producing one record per CDR3 protein. The table includes about 97,000 distinct CDR3 sequences, under 40% detected once. The specimen was naive CD8+ T cells from blood, with Jurkat cell RNA spiked in. Sample subset: FACS-sorted CD8+CD4-CCR7+CD45RA+ naive T cells. The receptors originated from a human donor in good health. Some libraries in this study had Jurkat cell RNA spiked in.

The chain is built from TRBV6-2 or TRBV6-3 and TRBJ1-1; TRBD1 is a possible D gene (5 bases). CDR1 MNHEY and CDR2 SVGEGT come from the germline V gene. V was pared by 2 bases and J by 7 bases, with 17 bases between. CDR3 size: 15 residues. In nucleotides, the CDR3 is TGTGCCAGCAGTTACACCTTGCAGGGTACGGTTGAAGCTTTCTTT. This encodes CASSYTLQGTVEAFF.

The rearrangement links TRBV5-6 to TRBJ2-2, with D unclear. The CDR3 covers 12 residues. The germline gives CDR1 SGHDT, CDR2 YYEEEE. Deletions cut 5 bases from V and 9 bases from J, with 11 bases between. CDR3 in amino acids: CASSPLVWELFF. CDR3 DNA: TGTGCCAGCAGTCCCCTCGTCTGGGAGCTGTTTTTT.

This clonotype was counted only a few times. This chain links TRBV28 with TRBJ2-7; D is uncertain. Germline-derived CDR1 and CDR2 are MDHEN and SYDVKM. V gave up 3 bases and J gave up 3 bases, with 9 bases separating them. The CDR3 contains 13 residues. CDR3 protein: CASSFGINYEQYF. CDR3 bases: TGTGCCAGCAGTTTTGGGATAAACTACGAGCAGTACTTC.

On this clonotype: A read error may produce the germline difference seen at one junction end. This CDR3 is CASRSRAGTRYGGELIF. The DNA of the CDR3 is TGTGCCAGCAGATCCAGAGCCGGGACCCGATACGGCGGGGAGCTGATTTTT. The genes are TRBV28 and TRBJ2-2; a weak D match, TRBD2 (6 bases). CDR1 is MDHEN and CDR2 is SYDVKM in the germline V gene. CDR3 length: 17 residues.

The DNA for the CDR3 is TGTGCCAGCAGCTCTAGCACAGGAATCCTTGAGACCCAGTACTTC. This translates into CASSSSTGILETQYF. The rearrangement joins TRBV7-7 to TRBJ2-5; D is tentatively TRBD1 or TRBD2 (5 bases each). CDR1 is SSHAT and CDR2 is FNYEAQ in the germline V gene (reference sequence). This CDR3 is 15 amino acids long. V shed 4 bases and J shed 5 bases, with 17 bases lying between them.

Ten or more counts support this clonotype. The CDR3, as DNA: TGCGCCAGCAGCCTTTGGACAGGGGACACTGAAGCTTTCTTT. Translated: CASSLWTGDTEAFF. The V gene is TRBV5-1, the J gene TRBJ1-1; 9 bases line up with TRBD1. Germline CDR1 reads SGHRS; CDR2 reads YFSETQ. V shed 4 bases, J shed 3 bases, and the junction held 4 bases outside the gene matches. This CDR3 has 14 residues.

The gene calls are TRBV29-1 and TRBJ2-7; 8 bases match TRBD1. With V trimmed by 0 bases and J by 4 bases, 8 bases remained unmatched. From germline, CDR1 is SQVTM and CDR2 ANQGSEA. CDR3 length: 15 residues. In nucleotides, the CDR3 is TGCAGCGTTGAAGATGTAGGACAGGGCTCTTACGAGCAGTACTTC. Translated, it gives CSVEDVGQGSYEQYF.

Ten or more counts support this clonotype. The rearrangement links TRBV29-1 to TRBJ2-5, with D unresolved. Trimming took off 5 bases at V and 2 bases at J, with 3 bases between the two ends. Germline assignment: CDR1 SQVTM and CDR2 ANQGSEA. This CDR3 is 10 amino acids long. CDR3: CSVLQETQYF. The DNA for the CDR3 is TGCAGCGTTCTACAAGAGACCCAGTACTTC. Drawing the rest from reference TRBV29-1 and TRBJ2-5, the complete variable domain is SAVISQKPSRDICQRGTSLTIQCQVDSQVTMMFWYRQQPGQSLTLIATANQGSEATYESGFVIDKFPISRPNLTFSTLTVSNMSPEDSSIYLCSVLQETQYFGPGTRLLVL.

The chain uses TRBV7-7 and TRBJ2-5, with 8 bases matching TRBD1. CDR1 SSHAT and CDR2 FNYEAQ come from the germline V gene (reference sequence). The CDR3 is 15 amino acids. With 5 bases clipped from V and 3 bases from J, the junction kept 8 bases outside the gene matches. The CDR3 DNA follows: TGTGCCAGCAGCCCTTATCCAGGGGGCGAAGAGACCCAGTACTTC. It is translated as CASSPYPGGEETQYF.